Listed here are 18 T cell receptor beta chains from one sample, sequenced in a study of human T cells and chemical hapten exposure. Regarding time point: patch test 1, 2 weeks after DPC sensitization. This sample's treatment: therapeutic diphenylcyclopropenone sensitization with weekly scalp DPC. In TCRdb, the RACE reads were re-called with MiXCR into one record per CDR3 protein. This table has roughly 72,000 distinct CDR3 sequences, 10% appearing once. The sample in question was whole blood, obtained in connection with sensitization to the hapten diphenylcyclopropenone (DPC). These receptor sequences come from a woman between 50 and 59 years old with alopecia areata. Some clones in this sample may be carry-over from other donors' samples.

This clonotype occurred many times. The chain has TRBV7-2 and TRBJ2-1, with D maybe TRBD2 (6 bases). Germline V gene data show CDR1 as SGHTA and CDR2 as FQGNSA. V was pared by 5 bases and J by 3 bases, with 23 bases between. CDR3 length: 18 residues. CDR3 DNA: TGTGCCAGCAGCCACGCCGGGCGTCTAGCGTCCTACTACAATGAGCAGTTCTTC. Its protein is CASSHAGRLASYYNEQFF.

This clonotype appeared many times. The genes are TRBV13 and TRBJ1-5; D unresolved. The germline V gene has CDR1 PRHDT and CDR2 FYEKMQ (reference sequence). Trimming shortened V by 5 bases and J by 7 bases, and 21 bases separated the two germline ends. This CDR3 has 16 amino acids. The CDR3 DNA follows: TGTGCCAGCAGCATCCCCCGCAACGTCTTTTTGCAGCCCCAGCATTTT. This codes for CASSIPRNVFLQPQHF.

This clonotype was picked up a small number of times. The chain links TRBV18 to TRBJ1-1, with 7 positions matching TRBD1. The junction had 4 bases not matched to a gene; V was cut back by 3 bases and J by 6 bases. Germline V CDR1 and CDR2: KGHSH, LQKENI. The CDR3 has 13 amino acids. DNA of the CDR3: TGTGCCAGCTCACCGGATACAGGGGCTGAAGCTTTCTTT. This gives the protein CASSPDTGAEAFF.

This chain joins TRBV6-4 and TRBJ2-7, with D perhaps matching TRBD2 (5 bases). There are 13 residues in the CDR3. The germline gives CDR1 MRHNA, CDR2 SNTAGT. V dropped 4 bases and J dropped 5 bases, with 12 bases sitting between them. CDR3: CASSVQDGNEQYF. CDR3 coding DNA: TGTGCCAGCAGTGTCCAGGACGGGAACGAGCAGTACTTC.

The sample holds a few counts of this clonotype. The rearrangement joins TRBV28 to TRBJ2-7, with 9 bases identical to TRBD1. The CDR3 length is 15 residues. Per the germline V gene, CDR1 is MDHEN and CDR2 is SYDVKM. The junction had 9 bases not matched to a gene; V was cut back by 6 bases and J by 3 bases. CDR3: CASSPGQGINYEQYF. For the CDR3, the DNA is TGTGCCAGCAGCCCTGGACAGGGGATAAACTACGAGCAGTACTTC. The variable domain in full, completed from reference TRBV28 and TRBJ2-7, reads DVKVTQSSRYLVKRTGEKVFLECVQDMDHENMFWYRQDPGLGLRLIYFSYDVKMKEKGDIPEGYSVSREKKERFSLILESASTNQTSMYLCASSPGQGINYEQYFGPGTRLTVT.

This chain joins TRBV9 and TRBJ1-1; 8 bases match TRBD1. V was pared by 0 bases and J by 4 bases, with 11 bases of the junction left unmatched. The CDR3 has 17 residues. CDR1 and CDR2 (germline): SGDLS, YYNGEE. The CDR3, as DNA: TGTGCCAGCAGCGTAGGGGCCTCGGACAGGGTCCGCACTGAAGCTTTCTTT. Translated, it gives CASSVGASDRVRTEAFF.

This clonotype was detected many times. This chain links TRBV7-8 with TRBJ1-1; 8 bases are a match to TRBD1. The CDR3 consists of 16 residues. The trim removed 1 base at V and 6 bases at J, leaving 10 bases unmatched. CDR1 and CDR2 (germline): SGHVS, FQNEAQ. DNA of the CDR3: TGTGCCAGCAGCTTAGAACGCGGGACAGGTCTCTCTGAAGCTTTCTTT. This sequence encodes CASSLERGTGLSEAFF.

This clonotype was seen only a few times. The chain has TRBV11-2 and TRBJ1-2; the D gene is possibly TRBD1 (5 bases). CDR1 is SGHAT and CDR2 is FQNNGV in the germline V gene. Trimming took off 1 base at V and 7 bases at J, with 10 bases between the two ends. The length of the CDR3 is 13 residues. CDR3 in DNA: TGTGCCAGCAGCTTAGGAGCAGGGACTGGCTACACCTTC. Protein product: CASSLGAGTGYTF.

The V gene is TRBV7-9, the J gene TRBJ2-1; D is perhaps TRBD2 (6 bases). Germline V CDR1 and CDR2: SEHNR, FQNEAQ (reference sequence). The CDR3 is 14 amino acids. Trimming left V 3 bases short and J 5 bases short, with 11 bases between. The chain's CDR3 is CASSLSGGNNEQFF. The CDR3 region has the DNA TGTGCCAGCAGCTTGAGTGGAGGGAACAATGAGCAGTTCTTC.

The chain has TRBV29-1 and TRBJ2-1; 9 bases are shared with TRBD2. V shed 7 bases, J shed 5 bases, and the junction held 9 bases outside the gene matches. The CDR3 consists of 14 residues. Germline lookup yields CDR1 SQVTM and CDR2 ANQGSEA. The CDR3 here is CSARSGRGDNEQFF. In nucleotides, the CDR3 is TGCAGCGCCCGTAGCGGGAGAGGGGACAATGAGCAGTTCTTC.

This clonotype appeared many times. The chain has TRBV30 and TRBJ2-5; a possible D gene is TRBD2 (5 bases). The V end was cut by 2 bases, the J end by 4 bases, with 11 bases between. The CDR3 has 13 amino acids. Germline assignment: CDR1 GTSNPN and CDR2 SVGIG (reference sequence). The CDR3: CAWSTPRGETQYF. Here the CDR3 DNA reads TGTGCCTGGAGTACCCCTCGGGGAGAGACCCAGTACTTC.

V and J are TRBV7-2 and TRBJ2-5; 11 nucleotides match TRBD2. With V trimmed by 4 bases and J by 5 bases, 0 bases remained unmatched. Germline V gene sequence: CDR1 SGHTA, CDR2 FQGNSA. The CDR3 consists of 13 residues. The DNA of the CDR3 is TGTGCCAGCAGCTCTAGCGGGAGGGAGACCCAGTACTTC. It encodes CASSSSGRETQYF.

The table lists this clonotype with a few counts. The rearrangement joins TRBV29-1 to TRBJ1-5; the D is unclear. The CDR3 runs 13 residues. The V gene lost 6 bases and the J gene lost 6 bases, with 15 bases spanning the gap. Germline-derived CDR1 and CDR2 are SQVTM and ANQGSEA. The CDR3 loop reads CSVAGAESQPQHF. The CDR3 DNA sequence: TGCAGCGTCGCGGGCGCCGAGAGTCAGCCCCAGCATTTT.

This chain uses TRBV27 with TRBJ2-1; TRBD2 matches 11 bases. Germline loops: CDR1 MNHEY, CDR2 SMNVEV (reference sequence). The CDR3 consists of 15 residues. V dropped 3 bases and J dropped 5; count of bases not matched to a gene: 3. CDR3 DNA sequence: TGTGCCAGCAGTTTGAGGGGACTAGCGGACAATGAGCAGTTCTTC. It codes for CASSLRGLADNEQFF.

This clonotype occurred a few times. This chain links TRBV6-2 or TRBV6-3 with TRBJ2-7; TRBD2 might be the D (5 bases). V was cut by 1 base and J by 2 bases, with 18 bases left in between. CDR3 length: 17 residues. Germline loops: CDR1 MNHEY, CDR2 SVGEGT. The CDR3 spells CASSYLPMGEIPYEQYF. DNA of the CDR3: TGTGCCAGCAGTTACTTACCCATGGGAGAAATTCCCTACGAGCAGTACTTC.

The chain combines TRBV6-5 with TRBJ2-3; TRBD2 agrees at 8 bases. CDR1 is MNHEY and CDR2 is SVGAGI in the germline V gene. V trimming: 0 bases; J trimming: 1 base; junction bases outside the gene matches: 9. This CDR3 region has 18 residues. The CDR3, as DNA: TGTGCCAGCAGTTACTCGACTAGCGTCGTGGGTGGCACAGATACGCAGTATTTT. This encodes CASSYSTSVVGGTDTQYF.

This clonotype came up a few times. This chain connects TRBV28 to TRBJ1-2; D is ambiguous. V dropped 5 bases and J dropped 4 bases, with 11 bases sitting between them. The germline gives CDR1 MDHEN, CDR2 SYDVKM. CDR3 size: 13 residues. The CDR3 DNA is TGTGCCAGCAGTCAAGTCCGAACCTATGGCTACACCTTC. Translated: CASSQVRTYGYTF.

CDR3 amino acids: CASRQQGAGQPQHF. The CDR3, as DNA: TGTGCCAGCAGGCAACAGGGGGCAGGCCAGCCCCAGCATTTT. This chain joins TRBV28 and TRBJ1-5; 9 nucleotides agree with TRBD1. Germline V gives CDR1 MDHEN, CDR2 SYDVKM. Trimming at V came to 6 bases and at J to 7 bases, leaving 7 bases not matched to a gene. CDR3 size: 14 residues.